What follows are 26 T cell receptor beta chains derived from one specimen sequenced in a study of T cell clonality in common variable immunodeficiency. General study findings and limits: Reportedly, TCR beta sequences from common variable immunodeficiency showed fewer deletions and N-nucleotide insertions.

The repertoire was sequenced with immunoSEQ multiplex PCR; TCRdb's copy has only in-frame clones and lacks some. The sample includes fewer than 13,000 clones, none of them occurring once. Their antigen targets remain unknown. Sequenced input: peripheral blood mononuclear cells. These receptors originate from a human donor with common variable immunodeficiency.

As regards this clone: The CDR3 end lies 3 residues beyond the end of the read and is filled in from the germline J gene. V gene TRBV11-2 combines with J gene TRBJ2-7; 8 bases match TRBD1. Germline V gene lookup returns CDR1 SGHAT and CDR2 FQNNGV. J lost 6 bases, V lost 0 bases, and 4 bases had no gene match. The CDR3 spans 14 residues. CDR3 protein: CASSLDRDRGEQYF. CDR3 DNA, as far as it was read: TGTGCCAGCAGCTTAGATCGCGACAGGGGCGAG. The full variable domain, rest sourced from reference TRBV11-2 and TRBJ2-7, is EAGVAQSPRYKIIEKRQSVAFWCNPISGHATLYWYQQILGQGPKLLIQFQNNGVVDDSQLPKDRFSAERLKGVDSTLKIQPAKLEDSAVYLCASSLDRDRGEQYFGPGTRLTVT.

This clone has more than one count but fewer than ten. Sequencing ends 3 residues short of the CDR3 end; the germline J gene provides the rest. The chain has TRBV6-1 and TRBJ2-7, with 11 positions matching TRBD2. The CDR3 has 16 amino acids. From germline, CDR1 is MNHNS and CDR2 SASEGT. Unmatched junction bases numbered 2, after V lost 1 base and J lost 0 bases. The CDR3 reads CASSEGLAGSSYEQYF. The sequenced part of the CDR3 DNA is TGTGCCAGCAGTGAAGGACTAGCGGGAAGCTCCTACGAG.

The CDR3 sequence: CASSFGGEAYEQYF. CDR3 bases read: TGTGCCAGCAGCTTCGGGGGAGAGGCCTACGAG. This chain links TRBV7-9 with TRBJ2-7; D may be TRBD2 (6 bases). The read ends 3 residues shy of where the CDR3 ends; the end is completed using the germline J gene. Trimming left V 3 bases short and J 2 bases short, with 11 bases between. This CDR3 spans 14 amino acids. From germline, CDR1 is SEHNR and CDR2 FQNEAQ (reference sequence).

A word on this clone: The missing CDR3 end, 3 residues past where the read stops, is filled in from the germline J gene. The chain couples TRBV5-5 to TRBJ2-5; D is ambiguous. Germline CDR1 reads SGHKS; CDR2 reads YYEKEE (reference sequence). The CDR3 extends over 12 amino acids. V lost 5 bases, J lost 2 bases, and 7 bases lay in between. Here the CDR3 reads CASRQIQETQYF. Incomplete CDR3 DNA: TGTGCCAGCAGGCAGATACAAGAGACC.

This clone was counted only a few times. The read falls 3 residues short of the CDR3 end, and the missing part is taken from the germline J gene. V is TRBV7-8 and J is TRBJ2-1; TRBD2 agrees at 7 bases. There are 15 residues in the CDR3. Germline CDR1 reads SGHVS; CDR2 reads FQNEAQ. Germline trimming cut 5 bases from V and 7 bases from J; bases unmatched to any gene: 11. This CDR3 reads CASSLKAGLFNEQFF. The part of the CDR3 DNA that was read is TGTGCCAGCAGCCTAAAAGCGGGACTGTTTAATGAG.

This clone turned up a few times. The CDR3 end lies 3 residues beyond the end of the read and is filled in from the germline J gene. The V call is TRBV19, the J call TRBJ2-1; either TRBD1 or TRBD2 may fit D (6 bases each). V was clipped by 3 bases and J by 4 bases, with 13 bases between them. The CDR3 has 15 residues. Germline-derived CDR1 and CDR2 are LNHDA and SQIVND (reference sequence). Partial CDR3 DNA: TGTGCCAGTAGTATCGTTGCGGGACAATACAATGAG. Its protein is CASSIVAGQYNE. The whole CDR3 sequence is CASSIVAGQYNEQFF.

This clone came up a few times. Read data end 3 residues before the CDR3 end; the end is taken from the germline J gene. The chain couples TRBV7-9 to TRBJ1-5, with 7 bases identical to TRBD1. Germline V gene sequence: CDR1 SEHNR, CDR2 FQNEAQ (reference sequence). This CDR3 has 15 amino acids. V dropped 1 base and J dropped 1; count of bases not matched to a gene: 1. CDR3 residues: CASSLEGQSNQPQHF. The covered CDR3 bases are TGTGCCAGCAGCTTAGAGGGACAGAGCAATCAGCCC. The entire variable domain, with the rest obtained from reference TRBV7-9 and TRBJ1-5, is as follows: DTGVSQNPRHKITKRGQNVTFRCDPISEHNRLYWYRQTLGQGPEFLTYFQNEAQLEKSRLLSDRFSAERPKGSFSTLEIQRTEQGDSAMYLCASSLEGQSNQPQHFGDGTRLSIL.

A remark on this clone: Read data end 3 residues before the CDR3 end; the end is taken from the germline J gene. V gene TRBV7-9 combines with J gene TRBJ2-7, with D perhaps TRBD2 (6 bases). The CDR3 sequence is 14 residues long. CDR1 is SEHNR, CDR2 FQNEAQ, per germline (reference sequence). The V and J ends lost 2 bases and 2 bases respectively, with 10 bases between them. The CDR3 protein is CASSLPGLPYEQYF. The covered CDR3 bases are TGTGCCAGCAGCTTACCCGGACTACCCTACGAG.

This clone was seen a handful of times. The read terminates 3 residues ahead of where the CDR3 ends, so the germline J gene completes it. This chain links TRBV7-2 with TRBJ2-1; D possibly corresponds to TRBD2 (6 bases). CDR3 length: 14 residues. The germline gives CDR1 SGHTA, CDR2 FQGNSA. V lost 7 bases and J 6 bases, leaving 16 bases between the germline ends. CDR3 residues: CASMHGRGSNEQFF. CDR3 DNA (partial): TGTGCCAGCATGCACGGACGGGGGAGCAATGAG.

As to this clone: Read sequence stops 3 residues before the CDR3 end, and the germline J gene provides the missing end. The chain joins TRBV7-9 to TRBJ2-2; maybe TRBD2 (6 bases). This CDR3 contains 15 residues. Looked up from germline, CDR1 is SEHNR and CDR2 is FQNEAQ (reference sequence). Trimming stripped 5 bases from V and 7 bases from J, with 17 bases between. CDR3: CASSPPAGLGGELFF. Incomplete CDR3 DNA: TGTGCCAGCAGCCCCCCGGCGGGGCTGGGCGGGGAG.

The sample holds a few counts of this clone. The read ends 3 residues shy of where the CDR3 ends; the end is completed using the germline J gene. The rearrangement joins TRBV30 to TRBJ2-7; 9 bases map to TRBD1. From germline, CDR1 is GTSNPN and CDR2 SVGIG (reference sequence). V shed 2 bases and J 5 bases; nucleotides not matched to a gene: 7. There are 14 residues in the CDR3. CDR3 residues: CAWSPGTGLHEQYF. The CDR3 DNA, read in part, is TGTGCCTGGAGTCCCGGGACAGGGCTCCACGAG.

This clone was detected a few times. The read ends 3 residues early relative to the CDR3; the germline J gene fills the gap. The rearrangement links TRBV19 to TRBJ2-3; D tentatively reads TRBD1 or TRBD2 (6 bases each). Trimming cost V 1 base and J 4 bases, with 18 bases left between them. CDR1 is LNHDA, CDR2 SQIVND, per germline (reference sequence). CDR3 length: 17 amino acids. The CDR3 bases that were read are TGTGCCAGTAGTATAGCCGCGGGACATAGCGTTCCAGATACG. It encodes CASSIAAGHSVPDT. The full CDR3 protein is CASSIAAGHSVPDTQYF.

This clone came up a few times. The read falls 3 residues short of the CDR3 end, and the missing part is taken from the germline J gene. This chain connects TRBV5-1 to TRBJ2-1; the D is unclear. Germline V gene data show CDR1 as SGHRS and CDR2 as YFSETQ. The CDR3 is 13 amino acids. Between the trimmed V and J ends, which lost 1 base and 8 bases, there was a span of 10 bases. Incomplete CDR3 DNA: TGCGCCAGCAGCTTGACCAGGATCTATGAG. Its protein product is CASSLTRIYE. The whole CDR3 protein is CASSLTRIYEQFF. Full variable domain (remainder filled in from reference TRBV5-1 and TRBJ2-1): KAGVTQTPRYLIKTRGQQVTLSCSPISGHRSVSWYQQTPGQGLQFLFEYFSETQRNKGNFPGRFSGRQFSNSRSEMNVSTLELGDSALYLCASSLTRIYEQFFGPGTRLTVL.

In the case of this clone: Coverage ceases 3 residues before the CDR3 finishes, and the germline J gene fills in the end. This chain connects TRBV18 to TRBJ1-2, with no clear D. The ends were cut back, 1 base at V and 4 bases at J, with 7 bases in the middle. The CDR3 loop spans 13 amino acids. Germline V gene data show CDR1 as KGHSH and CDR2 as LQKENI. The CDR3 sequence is CASSPLEVYGYTF. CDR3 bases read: TGTGCCAGCTCACCACTCGAGGTCTATGGC.

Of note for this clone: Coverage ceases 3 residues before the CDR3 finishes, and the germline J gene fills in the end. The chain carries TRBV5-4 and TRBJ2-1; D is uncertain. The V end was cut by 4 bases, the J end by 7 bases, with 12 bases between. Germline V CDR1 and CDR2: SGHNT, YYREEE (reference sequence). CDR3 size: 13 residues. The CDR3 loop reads CASSQRFMNEQFF. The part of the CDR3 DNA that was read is TGTGCCAGCAGCCAGAGGTTTATGAATGAG.

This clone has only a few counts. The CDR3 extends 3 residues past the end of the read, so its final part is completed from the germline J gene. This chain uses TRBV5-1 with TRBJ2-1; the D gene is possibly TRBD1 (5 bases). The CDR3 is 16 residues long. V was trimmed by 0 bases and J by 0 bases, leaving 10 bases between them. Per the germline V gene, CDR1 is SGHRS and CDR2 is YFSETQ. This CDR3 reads CASSLVQGSSYNEQFF. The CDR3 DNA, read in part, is TGCGCCAGCAGCTTGGTCCAGGGTAGCTCCTACAATGAG.

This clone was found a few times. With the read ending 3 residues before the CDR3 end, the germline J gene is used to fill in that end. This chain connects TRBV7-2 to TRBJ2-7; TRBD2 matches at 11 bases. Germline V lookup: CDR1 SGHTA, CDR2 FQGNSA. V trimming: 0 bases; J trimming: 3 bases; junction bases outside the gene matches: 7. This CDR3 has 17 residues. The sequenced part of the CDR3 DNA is TGTGCCAGCAGCTTAGCCATTAGCGGGAGGGGGGGCTACGAG. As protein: CASSLAISGRGGYE. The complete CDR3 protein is CASSLAISGRGGYEQYF. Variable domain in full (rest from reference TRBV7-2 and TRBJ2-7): GAGVSQSPSNKVTEKGKDVELRCDPISGHTALYWYRQSLGQGLEFLIYFQGNSAPDKSGLPSDRFSAERTGGSVSTLTIQRTQQEDSAVYLCASSLAISGRGGYEQYFGPGTRLTVT.

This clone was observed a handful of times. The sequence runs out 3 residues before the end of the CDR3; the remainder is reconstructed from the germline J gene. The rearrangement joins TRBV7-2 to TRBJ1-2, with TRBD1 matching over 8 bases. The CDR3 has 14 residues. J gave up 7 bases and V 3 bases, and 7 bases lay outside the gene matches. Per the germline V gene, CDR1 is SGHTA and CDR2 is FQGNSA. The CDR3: CASSFVAGGGGYTF. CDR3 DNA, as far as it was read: TGTGCCAGCAGCTTCGTTGCAGGGGGCGGTGGC.

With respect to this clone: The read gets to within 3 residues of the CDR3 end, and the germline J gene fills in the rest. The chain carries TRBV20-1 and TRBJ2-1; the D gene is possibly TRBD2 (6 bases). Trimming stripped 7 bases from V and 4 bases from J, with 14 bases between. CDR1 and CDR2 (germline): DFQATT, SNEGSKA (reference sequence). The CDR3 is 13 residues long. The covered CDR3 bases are TGCAGTGGCCCTGGGGACTTTTACAATGAG. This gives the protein CSGPGDFYNE. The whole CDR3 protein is CSGPGDFYNEQFF.

This CDR3 is CASSIVVYCSGTDEQFF. Incomplete CDR3 DNA: TGTGCCAGTAGTATTGTAGTATATTGTAGCGGGACGGATGAG. V and J are TRBV19 and TRBJ2-1; 8 positions match TRBD2. The read terminates 3 residues ahead of where the CDR3 ends, so the germline J gene completes it. Germline assignment: CDR1 LNHDA and CDR2 SQIVND (reference sequence). The CDR3 length is 17 residues. V shed 3 bases and J 8 bases; nucleotides not matched to a gene: 15.

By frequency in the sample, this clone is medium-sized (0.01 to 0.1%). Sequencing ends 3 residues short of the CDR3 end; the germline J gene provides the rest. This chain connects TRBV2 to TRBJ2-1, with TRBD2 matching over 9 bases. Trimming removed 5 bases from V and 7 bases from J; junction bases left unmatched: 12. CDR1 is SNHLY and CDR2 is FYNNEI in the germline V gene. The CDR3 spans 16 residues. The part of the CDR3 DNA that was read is TGTGCCAGCAGTTCCATCCCGGGCGGGAGGGATAATGAG. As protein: CASSSIPGGRDNE. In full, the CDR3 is CASSSIPGGRDNEQFF.

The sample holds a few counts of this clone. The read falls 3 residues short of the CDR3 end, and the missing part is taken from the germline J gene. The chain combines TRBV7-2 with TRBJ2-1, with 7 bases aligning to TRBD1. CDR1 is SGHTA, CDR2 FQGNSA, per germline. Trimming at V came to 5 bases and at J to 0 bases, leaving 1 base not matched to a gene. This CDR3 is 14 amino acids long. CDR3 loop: CASSRDSSYNEQFF. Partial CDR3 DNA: TGTGCCAGCAGCCGGGACAGCTCCTACAATGAG.

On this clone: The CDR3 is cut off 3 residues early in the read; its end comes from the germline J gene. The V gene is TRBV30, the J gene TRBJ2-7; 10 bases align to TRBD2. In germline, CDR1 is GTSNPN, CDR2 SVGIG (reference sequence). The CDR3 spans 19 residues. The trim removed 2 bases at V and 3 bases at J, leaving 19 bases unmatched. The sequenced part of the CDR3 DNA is TGTGCCTGGAGTCCCCTAGGATCTTCTAGCGGGGGAACCCACTACGAG. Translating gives CAWSPLGSSSGGTHYE. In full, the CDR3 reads CAWSPLGSSSGGTHYEQYF.

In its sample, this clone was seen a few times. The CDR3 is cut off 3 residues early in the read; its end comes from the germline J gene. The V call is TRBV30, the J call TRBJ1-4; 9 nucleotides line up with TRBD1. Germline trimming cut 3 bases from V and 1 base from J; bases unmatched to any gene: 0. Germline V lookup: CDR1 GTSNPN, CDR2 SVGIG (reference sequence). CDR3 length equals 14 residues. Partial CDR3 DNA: TGTGCCTGGAGGGGACAGGGAACTAATGAAAAA. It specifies CAWRGQGTNEK. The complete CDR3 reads CAWRGQGTNEKLFF. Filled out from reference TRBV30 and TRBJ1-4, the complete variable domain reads SQTIHQWPATLVQPVGSPLSLECTVEGTSNPNLYWYRQAAGRGLQLLFYSVGIGQISSEVPQNLSASRPQDRQFILSSKKLLLSDSGFYLCAWRGQGTNEKLFFGSGTQLSVL.

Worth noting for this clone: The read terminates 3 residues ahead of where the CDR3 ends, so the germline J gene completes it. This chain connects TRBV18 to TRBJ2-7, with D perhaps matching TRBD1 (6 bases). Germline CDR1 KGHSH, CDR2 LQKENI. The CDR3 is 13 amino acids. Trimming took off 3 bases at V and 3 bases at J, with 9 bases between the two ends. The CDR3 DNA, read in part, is TGTGCCAGCTCACCCTACAGGGTCTACGAG. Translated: CASSPYRVYE. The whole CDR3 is CASSPYRVYEQYF.

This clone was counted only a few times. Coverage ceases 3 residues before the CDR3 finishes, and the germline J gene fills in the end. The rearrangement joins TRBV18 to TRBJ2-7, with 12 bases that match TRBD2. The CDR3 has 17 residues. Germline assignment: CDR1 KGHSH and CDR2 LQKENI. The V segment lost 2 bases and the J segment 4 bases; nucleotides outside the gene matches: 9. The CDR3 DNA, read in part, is TGTGCCAGCTCACCAGGTGGGCTAGCGGGAGGGGTTTACGAG. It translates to CASSPGGLAGGVYE. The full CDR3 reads CASSPGGLAGGVYEQYF.